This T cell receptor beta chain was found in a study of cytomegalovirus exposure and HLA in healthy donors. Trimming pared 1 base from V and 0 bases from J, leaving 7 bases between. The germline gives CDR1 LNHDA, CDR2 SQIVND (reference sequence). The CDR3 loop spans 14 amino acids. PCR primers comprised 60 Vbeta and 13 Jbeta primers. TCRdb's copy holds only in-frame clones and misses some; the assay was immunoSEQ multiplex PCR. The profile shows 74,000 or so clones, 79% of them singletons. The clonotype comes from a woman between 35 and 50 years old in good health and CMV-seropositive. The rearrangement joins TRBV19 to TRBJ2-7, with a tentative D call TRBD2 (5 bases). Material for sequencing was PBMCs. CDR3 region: CASSIGESSYEQYF. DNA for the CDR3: TGTGCCAGTAGTATAGGGGAGAGCTCCTACGAGCAGTACTTC.